This T cell receptor (beta chain) stems from a study of T cells after yellow fever vaccination. This clonotype has more than one count but fewer than ten. The antigen is undetermined. The V and J ends lost 3 bases and 4 bases respectively, with 14 bases between them. The CDR3 loop spans 15 amino acids. Germline CDR1 is KGHSH and CDR2 is LQKENI. General study results and limits: Compared with primary, the secondary response was weaker and peaked at day 5, not 15. Clonotypes shared by both compartments, CD4 and CD8, made up a small share.

TCRdb ran MiXCR on the 5' RACE reads and lists one entry per CDR3 protein. The data hold approximately 300,000 distinct CDR3 sequences, with around 6.8% observed a single time. This chain links TRBV18 with TRBJ2-3; a possible D gene is TRBD1 (5 bases). The sequence was obtained from a man younger than 35 who received the YFV17D yellow fever vaccine. The starting material was PBMCs, obtained about 49 days after the first yellow fever vaccination. The CDR3 is CASSPPRVLADTQYF. CDR3 DNA: TGTGCCAGCTCACCCCCCAGGGTCCTCGCAGATACGCAGTATTTT.